One sample yielded the 21 T cell receptor beta chains listed below, sequenced in a study of blood T cell repertoires in COVID-19. TCRdb's table, derived via immunoSEQ multiplex PCR, lists solely in-frame clones and lacks some. The table lists 150,000 to 200,000 clones, approximately 80% of them singletons. The sequenced sample was peripheral blood. The receptor source for this set is an older woman with COVID-19, enrolled during active disease.

The chain employs TRBV2 and TRBJ2-4; perhaps TRBD1 as D (5 bases). Trimming cost V 5 bases and J 0 bases, with 14 bases left between them. Germline CDR1 is SNHLY and CDR2 is FYNNEI. The CDR3 sequence is 16 residues long. The CDR3 nucleotides read TGTGCCAGCAGTCTCGACAGCGCATTAGCCAAAAACATTCAGTACTTC. This codes for CASSLDSALAKNIQYF.

The CDR3 DNA sequence: TGCGCCAGCAGTCTCGAGGTACTATCCGCCCCAAATGAGCAGTTCTTC. Amino acid sequence: CASSLEVLSAPNEQFF. This chain uses TRBV5-1 with TRBJ2-1, with D unresolved. CDR1 SGHRS and CDR2 YFSETQ come from the germline V gene. CDR3 length: 16 residues. V was shortened by 5 bases and J by 7 bases, with 22 bases between the two germline ends. Full variable domain (remainder filled in from reference TRBV5-1 and TRBJ2-1): KAGVTQTPRYLIKTRGQQVTLSCSPISGHRSVSWYQQTPGQGLQFLFEYFSETQRNKGNFPGRFSGRQFSNSRSEMNVSTLELGDSALYLCASSLEVLSAPNEQFFGPGTRLTVL.

In its sample, this clone was seen a few times. This chain joins TRBV2 and TRBJ2-1, with D possibly matching TRBD2 (6 bases). The germline V gene encodes CDR1 SNHLY and CDR2 FYNNEI. The germline V and J ends were trimmed by 7 bases and 9 bases, with 19 bases remaining between them. This CDR3 has 14 residues. CDR3 protein: CASKGGTPIGEQFF. The DNA of the CDR3 is TGTGCCAGCAAGGGCGGGACCCCGATCGGTGAGCAGTTCTTC.

The V and J genes are TRBV19 and TRBJ2-7, with unresolved D. V gave up 3 bases and J gave up 0 bases, with 9 bases separating them. Germline lookup yields CDR1 LNHDA and CDR2 SQIVND (reference sequence). The CDR3 is made up of 14 amino acids. The CDR3 protein is CASSIEGGSYEQYF. CDR3 DNA sequence: TGTGCCAGTAGTATTGAAGGCGGCTCCTACGAGCAGTACTTC.

This chain joins TRBV13 and TRBJ1-2; D may be TRBD1 (6 bases). Trimming cost V 2 bases and J 1 base, with 8 bases left between them. This CDR3 is built from 14 residues. From germline, CDR1 is PRHDT and CDR2 FYEKMQ (reference sequence). As DNA, the CDR3 is TGTGCCAGCAGCTTAAGGGGGGGTAACTATGGCTACACCTTC. Residues: CASSLRGGNYGYTF.

The chain uses TRBV5-6 and TRBJ1-4, with D unresolved. In germline, CDR1 is SGHDT, CDR2 YYEEEE. Trimming took off 1 base at V and 6 bases at J, with 10 bases between the two ends. CDR3 length equals 14 residues. CDR3 sequence reads: CASSLTSDYEKLFF. The CDR3 DNA follows: TGTGCCAGCAGCTTGACCAGCGATTATGAAAAACTGTTTTTT.

This clone showed up just a few times. This chain links TRBV28 with TRBJ1-3; 10 nucleotides agree with TRBD1. CDR1 MDHEN and CDR2 SYDVKM come from the germline V gene. This CDR3 region has 16 residues. The V segment lost 6 bases and the J segment 3 bases; nucleotides outside the gene matches: 8. CDR3 loop: CASRRRQGAGGNTIYF. CDR3 nucleotide sequence: TGTGCCAGCAGACGGAGACAGGGGGCAGGTGGAAACACCATATATTTT.

The chain links TRBV30 to TRBJ1-4; possible D gene TRBD1, 6 bases. The CDR3 runs 15 residues. The V end was cut by 0 bases, the J end by 12 bases, with 20 bases between. Looked up from germline, CDR1 is GTSNPN and CDR2 is SVGIG (reference sequence). In DNA form, the CDR3 reads TGTGCCTGGAGTGTAGGGGGGGCAGCCGGGGTTGAACTGTTTTTT. This encodes CAWSVGGAAGVELFF.

The rearrangement joins TRBV29-1 to TRBJ1-4, with D tentatively TRBD1 (6 bases). Trimming stripped 0 bases from V and 6 bases from J, with 11 bases between. The CDR3 loop spans 14 amino acids. CDR1 and CDR2 (germline): SQVTM, ANQGSEA. CDR3 sequence: CSVEDRGAHEKLFF. In nucleotides, the CDR3 is TGCAGCGTTGAAGATCGGGGGGCGCATGAAAAACTGTTTTTT.

The genes are TRBV6-1 and TRBJ1-3; TRBD1 is a possible D gene (5 bases). CDR3 size: 15 residues. CDR1 is MNHNS and CDR2 is SASEGT in the germline V gene. Trimming took 2 bases from V and 4 from J, leaving 12 bases between them. CDR3 sequence reads: CASSEYPRQGNTIYF. The CDR3 DNA is TGTGCCAGCAGTGAATATCCCAGACAGGGAAACACCATATATTTT.

The V call is TRBV4-1, the J call TRBJ2-2; 8 nucleotides line up with TRBD2. Germline CDR1 reads MGHRA; CDR2 reads YSYEKL. V was pared by 0 bases and J by 1 base, with 7 bases of the junction left unmatched. The CDR3 length is 18 residues. CDR3 sequence (DNA): TGCGCCAGCAGCCAAGATCCCAGCGGGGGAGTGAACACCGGGGAGCTGTTTTTT. Translating gives CASSQDPSGGVNTGELFF.

CDR3 nucleotides: TGTGCCAGCAGCCCCCTGGGGGCAAGGGGGGGGCAGTACGTC. Translation gives CASSPLGARGGQYV. This sequence joins TRBV7-2 and TRBJ2-7; a weak D match, TRBD2 (7 bases). Per germline, CDR1 SGHTA and CDR2 FQGNSA. This CDR3 contains 14 residues. Trimming shortened V by 5 bases and J by 9 bases, and 20 bases separated the two germline ends.

This clone has only one observation. The CDR3 DNA sequence: TGTGCCAGCAGCCAAGTTTCCCAGGTCAGCTATGGCTACACCTTC. This encodes CASSQVSQVSYGYTF. The chain uses TRBV3-1 (or the pseudogene TRBV3-2) and TRBJ1-2; D unclear. V dropped 1 base and J dropped 4 bases, with 13 bases sitting between them. The CDR3 length is 15 residues. The germline V gene has CDR1 LGHDT and CDR2 YNNKEL (reference sequence).

The chain carries TRBV6-1 and TRBJ1-6; D unclear. V was clipped by 0 bases and J by 9 bases, with 6 bases between them. Germline V lookup: CDR1 MNHNS, CDR2 SASEGT. The CDR3 sequence is 13 residues long. CDR3 coding DNA: TGTGCCAGCAGTGAAGCGCCGGGTTCACCCCTCCACTTT. Its translation: CASSEAPGSPLHF.

The chain joins TRBV28 to TRBJ2-4, with D perhaps matching TRBD1 (6 bases). Per the germline V gene, CDR1 is MDHEN and CDR2 is SYDVKM. The CDR3 sequence is 16 residues long. Between the trimmed V and J ends, which lost 5 bases and 0 bases, there was a span of 14 bases. The CDR3 region has the DNA TGTGCCAGCAGTCCGAGGGACACATTAGCCAAAAACATTCAGTACTTC. Residues: CASSPRDTLAKNIQYF.

V and J are TRBV5-1 and TRBJ1-1; 9 bases match TRBD1. Germline V lookup: CDR1 SGHRS, CDR2 YFSETQ. The length of the CDR3 is 16 residues. Germline trimming cut 5 bases from V and 0 bases from J; bases unmatched to any gene: 8. Here the CDR3 reads CASRPGQGLMNTEAFF. Here the CDR3 DNA reads TGCGCCAGCAGACCGGGACAGGGCCTAATGAACACTGAAGCTTTCTTT.

The V call is TRBV6-5, the J call TRBJ1-1; no reliable D call. Germline V gene lookup returns CDR1 MNHEY and CDR2 SVGAGI. The CDR3 spans 13 residues. V was trimmed by 7 bases and J by 0 bases, leaving 9 bases between them. CDR3 DNA: TGTGCCAGCAAGAGGGCCATGAACACTGAAGCTTTCTTT. Its protein product is CASKRAMNTEAFF.

CDR3 protein: CASSFSGSSWEQFF. The DNA for the CDR3 is TGTGCCAGCAGTTTCAGCGGGAGCTCCTGGGAGCAGTTCTTC. The V and J genes are TRBV6-6 and TRBJ2-1; 8 nucleotides line up with TRBD2. With 4 bases clipped from V and 10 bases from J, the junction kept 9 bases outside the gene matches. This CDR3 spans 14 amino acids. Germline loops: CDR1 MNHNY, CDR2 SVGAGI (reference sequence).

The chain links TRBV18 to TRBJ1-1, with D possibly matching TRBD1 (6 bases). The CDR3 has 16 residues. Per the germline V gene, CDR1 is KGHSH and CDR2 is LQKENI. Deletions cut 3 bases from V and 0 bases from J, with 14 bases between. The chain's CDR3 is CASSPSRNRVNTEAFF. CDR3 in DNA: TGTGCCAGCTCACCTTCCAGAAACAGGGTGAACACTGAAGCTTTCTTT.

This clone was found once. The gene calls are TRBV7-8 and TRBJ1-3; D not certain. Trimming shortened V by 5 bases and J by 2 bases, and 19 bases separated the two germline ends. The CDR3 has 17 amino acids. Germline-derived CDR1 and CDR2 are SGHVS and FQNEAQ. CDR3 residues: CASSLLRGELPGNTIYF. For the CDR3, the DNA is TGTGCCAGCAGCCTCTTACGGGGAGAGCTTCCTGGAAACACCATATATTTT.

The CDR3 DNA follows: TGTGCCAGCAGTTTCGGGGACAGGGGGCAGTACTTC. This codes for CASSFGDRGQYF. V usage is TRBV28 and J usage is TRBJ2-4; TRBD1 matches at 11 bases. J was trimmed by 13 bases and V by 3 bases; bases with no gene match: 2. There are 12 residues in the CDR3. CDR1 and CDR2 from the germline V gene are MDHEN and SYDVKM.